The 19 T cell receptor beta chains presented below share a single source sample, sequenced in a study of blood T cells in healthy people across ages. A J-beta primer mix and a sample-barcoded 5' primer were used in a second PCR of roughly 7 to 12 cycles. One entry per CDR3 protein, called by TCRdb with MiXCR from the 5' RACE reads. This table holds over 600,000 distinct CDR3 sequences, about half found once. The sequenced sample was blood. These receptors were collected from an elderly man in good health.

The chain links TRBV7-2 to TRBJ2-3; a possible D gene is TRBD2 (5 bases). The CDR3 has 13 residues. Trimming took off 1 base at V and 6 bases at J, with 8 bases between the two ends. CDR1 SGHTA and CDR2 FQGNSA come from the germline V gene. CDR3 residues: CASSLGGYDTQYF. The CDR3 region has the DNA TGTGCCAGCAGCTTAGGCGGGTACGATACGCAGTATTTT.

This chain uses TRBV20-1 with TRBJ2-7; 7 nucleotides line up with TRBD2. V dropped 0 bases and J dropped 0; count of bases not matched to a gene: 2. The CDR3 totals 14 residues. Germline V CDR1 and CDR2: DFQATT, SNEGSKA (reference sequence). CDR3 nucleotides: TGCAGTGCTAGAGAAGCGGGGAGCTCCTACGAGCAGTACTTC. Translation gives CSAREAGSSYEQYF.

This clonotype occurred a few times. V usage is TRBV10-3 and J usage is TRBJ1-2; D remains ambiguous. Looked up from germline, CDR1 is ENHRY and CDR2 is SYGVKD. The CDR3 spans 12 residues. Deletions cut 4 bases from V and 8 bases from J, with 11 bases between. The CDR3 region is CAISATKSGYTF. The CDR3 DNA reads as TGTGCCATCAGTGCGACCAAAAGCGGCTACACCTTC.

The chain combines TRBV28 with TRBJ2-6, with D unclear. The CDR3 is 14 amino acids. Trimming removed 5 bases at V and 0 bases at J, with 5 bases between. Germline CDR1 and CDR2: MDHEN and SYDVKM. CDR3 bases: TGTGCCAGCAGTGGTTTCTCTGGGGCCAACGTCCTGACTTTC. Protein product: CASSGFSGANVLTF.

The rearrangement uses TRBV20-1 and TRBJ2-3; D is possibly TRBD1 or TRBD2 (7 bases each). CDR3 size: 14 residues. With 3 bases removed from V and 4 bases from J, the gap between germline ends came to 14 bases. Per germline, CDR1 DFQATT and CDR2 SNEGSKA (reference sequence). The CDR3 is CSASPGGVADTQYF. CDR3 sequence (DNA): TGCAGTGCTAGTCCAGGGGGGGTCGCAGATACGCAGTATTTT.

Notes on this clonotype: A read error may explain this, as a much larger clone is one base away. CDR3 protein: CASRGTSGRETQYF. CDR3 sequence (DNA): TGTGCCAGCAGAGGGACTAGCGGGAGGGAGACCCAGTACTTC. The genes are TRBV12-3 or TRBV12-4 and TRBJ2-7; TRBD2 matches 15 bases. Near its end, the DNA agrees better with TRBJ2-5, so the J call may be wrong. This CDR3 has 14 amino acids.

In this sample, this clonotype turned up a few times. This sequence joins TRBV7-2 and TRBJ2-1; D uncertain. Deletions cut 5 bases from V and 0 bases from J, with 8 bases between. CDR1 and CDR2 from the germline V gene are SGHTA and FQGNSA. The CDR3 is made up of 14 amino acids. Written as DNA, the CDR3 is TGTGCCAGCAGCCCTTTAACCTCCTACAATGAGCAGTTCTTC. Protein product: CASSPLTSYNEQFF.

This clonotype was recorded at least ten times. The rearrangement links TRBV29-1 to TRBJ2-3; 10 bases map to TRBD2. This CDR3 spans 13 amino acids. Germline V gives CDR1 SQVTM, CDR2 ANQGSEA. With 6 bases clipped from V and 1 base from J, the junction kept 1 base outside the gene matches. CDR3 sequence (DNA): TGCAGCGTCGGGACTAGCGGCACAGATACGCAGTATTTT. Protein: CSVGTSGTDTQYF.

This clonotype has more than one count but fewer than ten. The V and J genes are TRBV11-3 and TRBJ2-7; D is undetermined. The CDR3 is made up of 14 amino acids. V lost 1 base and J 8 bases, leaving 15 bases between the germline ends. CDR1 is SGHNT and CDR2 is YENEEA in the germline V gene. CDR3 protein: CASSLVQDLRQQYF. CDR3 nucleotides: TGTGCCAGCAGCTTAGTTCAGGATCTTAGGCAGCAGTACTTC.

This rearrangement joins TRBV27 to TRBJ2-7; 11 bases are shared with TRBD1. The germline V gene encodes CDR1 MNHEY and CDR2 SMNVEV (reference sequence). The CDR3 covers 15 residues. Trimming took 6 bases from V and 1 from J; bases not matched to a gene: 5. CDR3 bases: TGTGCCAGCAGCCGGACAGGGGGCAGGTCCTACGAGCAGTACTTC. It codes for CASSRTGGRSYEQYF.

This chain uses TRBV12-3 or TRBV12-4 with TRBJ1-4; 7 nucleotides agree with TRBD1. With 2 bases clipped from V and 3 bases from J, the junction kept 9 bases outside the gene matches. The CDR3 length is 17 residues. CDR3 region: CASSLIVGTAPNEKLFF. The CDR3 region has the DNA TGTGCCAGCAGTTTAATTGTCGGGACAGCTCCTAATGAAAAACTGTTTTTT.

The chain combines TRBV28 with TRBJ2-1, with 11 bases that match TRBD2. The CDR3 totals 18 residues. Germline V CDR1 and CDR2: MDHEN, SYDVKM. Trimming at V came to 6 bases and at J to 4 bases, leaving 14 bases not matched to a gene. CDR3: CASSSTAGTSGPYNEQFF. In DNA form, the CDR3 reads TGTGCCAGCAGCTCCACCGCCGGGACTAGCGGACCATACAATGAGCAGTTCTTC.

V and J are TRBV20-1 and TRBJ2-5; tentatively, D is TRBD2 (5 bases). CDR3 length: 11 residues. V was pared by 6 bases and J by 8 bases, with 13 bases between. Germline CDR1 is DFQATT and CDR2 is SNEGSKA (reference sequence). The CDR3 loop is CSALSLGTQYF. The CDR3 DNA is TGCAGTGCCTTGTCACTAGGAACCCAGTACTTC.

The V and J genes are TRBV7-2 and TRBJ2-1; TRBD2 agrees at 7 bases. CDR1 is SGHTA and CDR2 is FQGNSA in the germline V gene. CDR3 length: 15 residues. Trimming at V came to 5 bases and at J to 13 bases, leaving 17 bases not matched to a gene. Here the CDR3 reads CASSPLGSGLETQFF. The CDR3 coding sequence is TGTGCCAGCAGCCCCTTGGGTAGCGGGCTAGAGACCCAGTTCTTC.

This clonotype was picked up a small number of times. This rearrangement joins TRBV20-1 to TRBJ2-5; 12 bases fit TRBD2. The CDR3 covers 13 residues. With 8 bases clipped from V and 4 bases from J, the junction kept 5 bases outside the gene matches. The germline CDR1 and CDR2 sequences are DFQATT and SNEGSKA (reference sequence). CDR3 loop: CSRPTSGRETQYF. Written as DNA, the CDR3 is TGCAGTCGCCCGACTAGCGGGAGAGAGACCCAGTACTTC.

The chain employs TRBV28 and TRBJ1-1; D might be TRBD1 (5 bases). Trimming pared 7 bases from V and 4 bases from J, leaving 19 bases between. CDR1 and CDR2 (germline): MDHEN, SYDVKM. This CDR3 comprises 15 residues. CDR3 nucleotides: TGTGCCAGCACCTCCATAGACAGACTGAGCACTGAAGCTTTCTTT. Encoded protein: CASTSIDRLSTEAFF. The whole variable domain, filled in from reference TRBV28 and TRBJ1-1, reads DVKVTQSSRYLVKRTGEKVFLECVQDMDHENMFWYRQDPGLGLRLIYFSYDVKMKEKGDIPEGYSVSREKKERFSLILESASTNQTSMYLCASTSIDRLSTEAFFGQGTRLTVV.

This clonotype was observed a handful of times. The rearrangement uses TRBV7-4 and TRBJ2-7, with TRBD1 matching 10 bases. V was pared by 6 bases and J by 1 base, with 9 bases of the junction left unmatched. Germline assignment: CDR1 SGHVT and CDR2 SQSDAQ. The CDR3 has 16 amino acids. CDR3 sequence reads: CASSPPGQGFSYEQYF. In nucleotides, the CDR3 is TGTGCCAGCAGTCCTCCGGGACAGGGGTTTTCCTACGAGCAGTACTTC.

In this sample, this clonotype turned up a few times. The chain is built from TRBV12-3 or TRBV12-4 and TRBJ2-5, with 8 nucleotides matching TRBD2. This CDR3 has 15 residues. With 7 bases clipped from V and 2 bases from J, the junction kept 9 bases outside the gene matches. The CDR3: CASTAGGAGQETQYF. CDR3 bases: TGTGCCAGCACCGCCGGGGGGGCAGGACAAGAGACCCAGTACTTC.

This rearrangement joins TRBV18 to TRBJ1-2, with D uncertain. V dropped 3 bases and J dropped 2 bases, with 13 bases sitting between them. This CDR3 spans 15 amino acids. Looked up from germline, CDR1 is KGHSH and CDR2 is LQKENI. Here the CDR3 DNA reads TGTGCCAGCTCACCTCGGATAGATCCGAACTATGGCTACACCTTC. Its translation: CASSPRIDPNYGYTF.